The 8 T cell receptor beta chains below were found in one sample sequenced in a study of cytomegalovirus exposure and HLA in healthy donors. PCR used 60 Vbeta primers and 13 Jbeta primers. The data were produced by immunoSEQ multiplex PCR, yet TCRdb's version contains in-frame clones alone and is incomplete. The data contain some 190,000 clones, around 90% of them singletons. Material for sequencing was PBMCs. These receptors were obtained from a boy aged 2-9 years in good health and CMV-seronegative.

This clone was found once. The genes are TRBV7-2 and TRBJ1-5; D not certain. Trimming pared 2 bases from V and 5 bases from J, leaving 7 bases between. Germline V gives CDR1 SGHTA, CDR2 FQGNSA. This CDR3 contains 13 residues. DNA of the CDR3: TGTGCCAGCAGCTTACTCCCCCATCAGCCCCAGCATTTT. It is translated as CASSLLPHQPQHF.

The chain links TRBV19 to TRBJ2-1, with 7 bases that match TRBD1. After removal of 9 bases from V and 6 bases from J, the junction contained 11 bases not matched to a gene. The CDR3 is 14 residues long. Germline CDR1 and CDR2: LNHDA and SQIVND (reference sequence). CDR3 sequence (DNA): TGTGCCAGCAGAAACAGGGGAGTCGGCAATGAGCAGTTCTTC. Its translation: CASRNRGVGNEQFF. The full variable domain, completed using reference TRBV19 and TRBJ2-1, is DGGITQSPKYLFRKEGQNVTLSCEQNLNHDAMYWYRQDPGQGLRLIYYSQIVNDFQKGDIAEGYSVSREKKESFPLTVTSAQKNPTAFYLCASRNRGVGNEQFFGPGTRLTVL.

The gene calls are TRBV30 and TRBJ2-3, with a weak D call TRBD2 (5 bases). Per germline, CDR1 GTSNPN and CDR2 SVGIG (reference sequence). Trimming took off 3 bases at V and 2 bases at J, with 15 bases between the two ends. The CDR3 has 15 residues. CDR3 coding DNA: TGTGCCTGGAGCCCCCCAACGGAGGTCACAGATACGCAGTATTTT. This gives the protein CAWSPPTEVTDTQYF.

The J gene is TRBJ1-2, the V gene TRBV7-9; 9 bases align to TRBD1. CDR1 is SEHNR and CDR2 is FQNEAQ in the germline V gene (reference sequence). V lost 1 base to trimming and J lost 6 bases; unmatched junction nucleotides: 6. CDR3 size: 15 residues. CDR3 sequence reads: CASSLDGTGINGYTF. As DNA, the CDR3 is TGTGCCAGCAGCTTAGACGGGACAGGGATCAATGGCTACACCTTC.

V gene TRBV30 combines with J gene TRBJ2-1; TRBD2 is a possible D gene (6 bases). Deletions cut 0 bases from V and 4 bases from J, with 10 bases between. The length of the CDR3 is 14 residues. The germline V gene has CDR1 GTSNPN and CDR2 SVGIG (reference sequence). The CDR3 reads CAWSVRRGYNEQFF. The CDR3 DNA reads as TGTGCCTGGAGTGTACGACGGGGGTACAATGAGCAGTTCTTC.

The gene calls are TRBV27 and TRBJ2-2; TRBD1 is a possible D gene (6 bases). CDR1 MNHEY and CDR2 SMNVEV come from the germline V gene (reference sequence). Trimming left V 7 bases short and J 0 bases short, with 9 bases between. This CDR3 has 14 amino acids. CDR3 in DNA: TGTGCCAGCACAGGGGTCGCGAACACCGGGGAGCTGTTTTTT. Amino acid sequence: CASTGVANTGELFF.

The J gene is TRBJ2-3, the V gene TRBV29-1; TRBD1 aligns across 7 bases. Germline CDR1 and CDR2: SQVTM and ANQGSEA. The CDR3 totals 13 residues. V was pared by 3 bases and J by 3 bases, with 3 bases of the junction left unmatched. This chain's CDR3 is CSVENRGTDTQYF. The CDR3 region has the DNA TGCAGCGTTGAGAACAGGGGAACAGATACGCAGTATTTT.

V usage is TRBV28 and J usage is TRBJ2-1, with 8 bases aligning to TRBD1. Germline V gene sequence: CDR1 MDHEN, CDR2 SYDVKM. This CDR3 is built from 14 residues. V was clipped by 4 bases and J by 5 bases; unmatched bases: 4. This chain's CDR3 is CASSSGQGNNEQFF. In DNA form, the CDR3 reads TGTGCCAGCAGTTCAGGACAGGGCAACAATGAGCAGTTCTTC.